This T cell receptor (beta chain) was observed in a study of vaccination effects on CD4 cells after COVID-19. Whole-study results and caveats: There were few convalescent patients in the study and no early post-infection timepoints.

Antigen-specific CD4+ T cell clonotypes were called by their expansion after viral peptide-pool culture in ViraFEST. The authors isolated CD4+ T cells after about 10 days of culture. The vaccine given was either BNT162b2 or mRNA-1273, in two doses. With respect to this clone: The antigen remains unidentified.

The CDR3 loop spans 14 amino acids. J lost 5 bases, V lost 3 bases, and 5 bases had no gene match. Germline V gene lookup returns CDR1 SEHNR and CDR2 FQNEAQ (reference sequence). Only in-frame clones appear in the TCRdb table, and some are missing; sequencing was by immunoSEQ multiplex PCR. The sample records about 28,000 clones, roughly 70% being singletons. This material consisted of CD4+ T cells from PBMCs cultured with HCoV-NL63 spike peptides, taken after COVID-19 vaccination. The TCR originated in a human donor who received a COVID-19 vaccine. The V gene is TRBV7-9, the J gene TRBJ2-5; 8 bases are shared with TRBD2. The CDR3 is CASSLGSGGETQYF. CDR3 nucleotides: TGTGCCAGCAGCTTGGGATCGGGGGGGGAGACCCAGTACTTC.